This is a list of T cell receptor beta chains from one sample in a study of blood T cell repertoires in COVID-19. Using immunoSEQ multiplex PCR, the repertoire was profiled, and TCRdb retains in-frame clones only, with some absent. The sample yields 90,000 or so clones, roughly 86% seen once. The sequencing input was peripheral blood. The source of these receptors is a human donor in a cohort sampled during active COVID-19. The CDR3 runs from the conserved cysteine through the conserved F or W. The order of the fields is J gene, V gene, D gene, CDR3 protein. The D gene is left open where the match is weak.

>TRBJ2-7|TRBV11-1|TRBD2
CASRVAGRIGEQYF
>TRBJ2-5|TRBV7-3|.
CASSKDTFQETQYF
>TRBJ2-5|TRBV2|TRBD2
CASRPSGGFETQYF
>TRBJ2-2|TRBV4-3|.
CASSQALRQGWSTGELFF
>TRBJ2-6|TRBV19|.
CASSPRGSGANVLTF
>TRBJ1-5|TRBV30|.
CAWQFGGGGQPQHF
>TRBJ2-1|TRBV24-1|.
CATSDGRDTGYEQFF
>TRBJ1-1|TRBV12-3/TRBV12-4|TRBD1
CASSNTGGSAFF
>TRBJ1-2|TRBV12-3/TRBV12-4|TRBD1
CASSPGGLSYTF
>TRBJ2-7|TRBV10-1|.
CASSESWQSEQYF
>TRBJ1-3|TRBV5-4|.
CASSARAGNTIYF
>TRBJ2-3|TRBV20-1|.
CSASYTDTQYF
>TRBJ1-1|TRBV5-1|.
CASSLAVRTSAGTEAFF
>TRBJ1-2|TRBV5-1|TRBD1
CASSSHGTGGDYGYTF
>TRBJ1-3|TRBV5-1|.
CASSLGQATGNTIYF
>TRBJ1-5|TRBV4-1|TRBD1
CASSQAGTVGNQPQHF
>TRBJ2-5|TRBV5-1|.
CASSFPGGPQETQYF
>TRBJ1-1|TRBV28|.
CASSKGGLNTEAFF
>TRBJ2-4|TRBV6-5|.
CASSRPQGPKNIQYF
>TRBJ2-2|TRBV3-1/TRBV3-2|.
CASRRTSGNTGELFF
>TRBJ2-1|TRBV7-8|TRBD2
CASSLEGGLEYNEQFF
>TRBJ1-1|TRBV6-2/TRBV6-3|TRBD1
CASSWGTGASVTEAFF
>TRBJ2-5|TRBV5-1|.
CASSLTQEAQYF
>TRBJ2-2|TRBV4-1|TRBD1
CASSPLTGRDTGELFF
>TRBJ2-3|TRBV4-1|TRBD2
CASSQGPGTSGDTQYF
>TRBJ1-6|TRBV28|.
CASSAQEGRGSPLHF
>TRBJ1-3|TRBV4-1|.
CASSQDQGRNTIYF
>TRBJ2-1|TRBV2|TRBD2
CASVGLAYNEQFF
>TRBJ2-7|TRBV9|TRBD2
CASSVEGAGVYEQYF
>TRBJ2-7|TRBV7-8|TRBD1
CASSPYRGHSYEQYF
>TRBJ2-2|TRBV18|.
CASSPLRGPGELFF
>TRBJ2-2|TRBV7-8|.
CASTRGGRGELFF
>TRBJ1-6|TRBV3-1/TRBV3-2|.
CASSQGPEDNSPLHF
>TRBJ1-1|TRBV6-6|.
CASSQPGVTEAFF
>TRBJ2-3|TRBV27|.
CASSLSAGRETDTQYF
>TRBJ2-1|TRBV28|.
CASTRTDSYNEQFF
>TRBJ1-1|TRBV5-1|.
CASSLGGATEAFF
>TRBJ2-5|TRBV7-2|TRBD1
CASSFNRGQETQYF
>TRBJ2-2|TRBV9|TRBD1
CASSRMGQLKTGELFF
>TRBJ1-2|TRBV20-1|.
CSAREGTRGTF
>TRBJ2-2|TRBV29-1|.
CSASQGLNTGELFF
>TRBJ2-1|TRBV5-5|TRBD2
CASSPRTSGGYNEQFF
>TRBJ2-7|TRBV5-1|.
CASSSSGGGISYEQYF
>TRBJ1-3|TRBV15|.
CATTSWPGNTIYF
>TRBJ2-6|TRBV30|TRBD1
CAWSGDRGNNVLTF
>TRBJ1-2|TRBV6-5|.
CASSTRYGYTF
>TRBJ2-7|TRBV18|.
CASSPKGTRGYEQYF
>TRBJ2-3|TRBV7-6|TRBD2
CASSRLLAGGDTQYF